The rows below give T cell receptor beta chains drawn from one sample of a study of blood T cell repertoires in COVID-19. This table comes from immunoSEQ multiplex PCR, and its TCRdb copy is limited to in-frame clones, with some not included. This repertoire shows more than 95,000 clones, roughly four fifths found once; its top ten account for 3.3%. Sequencing was performed on peripheral blood. These receptors were taken from a woman of 80 years or more with active or convalescent COVID-19. Each CDR3 is given with its conserved first and last residue. The order of the fields is CDR3 protein, CDR3 DNA, J gene, V gene, D gene, clone size. D genes are given only for firm matches. Size values are once, few and many counts, or a class for expanded clones, and some rows have none.

CDR3aa: CASSETGAGVQPQHF
CDR3nt: TGTGCCAGCAGTGAAACTGGGGCAGGAGTTCAGCCCCAGCATTTT
j_gene: TRBJ1-5
v_gene: TRBV2
d_gene: NA
abundance: NA

CDR3aa: CASSLIHSRTGRFLGYTF
CDR3nt: TGTGCCAGCAGCTTAATACATAGTCGGACAGGGCGCTTTCTTGGCTACACCTTC
j_gene: TRBJ1-2
v_gene: TRBV7-9
d_gene: TRBD1
abundance: NA

CDR3aa: CASSQGLGQTYEQYF
CDR3nt: TGTGCCAGCAGCCAAGGCTTGGGACAGACCTACGAGCAGTACTTC
j_gene: TRBJ2-7
v_gene: TRBV4-2
d_gene: TRBD1
abundance: NA

CDR3aa: CASTTGDGNTIYF
CDR3nt: TGCGCCAGCACCACAGGGGACGGAAACACCATATATTTT
j_gene: TRBJ1-3
v_gene: TRBV5-1
d_gene: TRBD1
abundance: NA

CDR3aa: CASSLRRTGGRISSPLHF
CDR3nt: TGCGCCAGCAGCTTGAGAAGGACAGGGGGGCGGATAAGTTCACCCCTCCACTTT
j_gene: TRBJ1-6
v_gene: TRBV5-1
d_gene: TRBD1
abundance: NA

CDR3aa: CASSRTARTSGRTDTQYF
CDR3nt: TGCGCCAGCAGCCGAACGGCAAGGACTAGCGGTCGCACAGATACGCAGTATTTT
j_gene: TRBJ2-3
v_gene: TRBV4-1
d_gene: TRBD2
abundance: NA

CDR3aa: CASSLRTSNEKLFF
CDR3nt: TGTGCCAGCAGCTTGCGGACAAGTAATGAAAAACTGTTTTTT
j_gene: TRBJ1-4
v_gene: TRBV5-6
d_gene: NA
abundance: NA

CDR3aa: CASSSGGEGELFF
CDR3nt: TGTGCCAGCAGCTCAGGGGGCGAGGGGGAGCTGTTTTTT
j_gene: TRBJ2-2
v_gene: TRBV6-6
d_gene: TRBD1
abundance: NA

CDR3aa: CASSPTGGISNQPQHF
CDR3nt: TGTGCCAGCAGCCCTACAGGGGGCATCAGCAATCAGCCCCAGCATTTT
j_gene: TRBJ1-5
v_gene: TRBV7-2
d_gene: TRBD1
abundance: NA

CDR3aa: CASSQRTGGASGNTIYF
CDR3nt: TGCGCCAGCAGCCAGAGGACAGGGGGAGCTTCTGGAAACACCATATATTTT
j_gene: TRBJ1-3
v_gene: TRBV4-1
d_gene: TRBD1
abundance: NA

CDR3aa: CASSLTPGTEAFF
CDR3nt: TGCGCCAGCAGCTTAACACCAGGCACTGAAGCTTTCTTT
j_gene: TRBJ1-1
v_gene: TRBV5-1
d_gene: NA
abundance: NA

CDR3aa: CASSLAGTGGTSPLHF
CDR3nt: TGCGCCAGCAGCTTGGCCGGGACAGGGGGTACGTCACCCCTCCACTTT
j_gene: TRBJ1-6
v_gene: TRBV5-1
d_gene: TRBD1
abundance: NA

CDR3aa: CASSGTAYNEQFF
CDR3nt: TGTGCCAGCAGTGGGACAGCTTACAATGAGCAGTTCTTC
j_gene: TRBJ2-1
v_gene: TRBV7-2
d_gene: TRBD1
abundance: NA

CDR3aa: CSVLTAETGNTIYF
CDR3nt: TGCAGCGTTTTGACTGCCGAGACTGGAAACACCATATATTTT
j_gene: TRBJ1-3
v_gene: TRBV29-1
d_gene: NA
abundance: NA

CDR3aa: CASSRAGAGVNNEQFF
CDR3nt: TGCGCCAGCAGCCGAGCGGGGGCGGGAGTTAACAATGAGCAGTTCTTC
j_gene: TRBJ2-1
v_gene: TRBV5-1
d_gene: TRBD2
abundance: NA

CDR3aa: CASSYRDNQPQHF
CDR3nt: TGTGCCAGCAGTTACCGGGACAATCAGCCCCAGCATTTT
j_gene: TRBJ1-5
v_gene: TRBV6-5
d_gene: NA
abundance: NA

CDR3aa: CSAIVGGNAFF
CDR3nt: TGCAGTGCTATTGTCGGGGGGAACGCTTTCTTT
j_gene: TRBJ1-1
v_gene: TRBV20-1
d_gene: NA
abundance: NA

CDR3aa: CASSADRGSETQYF
CDR3nt: TGTGCCAGTAGTGCGGACAGGGGCAGCGAGACCCAGTACTTC
j_gene: TRBJ2-5
v_gene: TRBV19
d_gene: TRBD1
abundance: NA

CDR3aa: CASSFLIASHLQYF
CDR3nt: TGTGCCAGCAGTTTTTTGATAGCCAGTCACTTACAGTATTTT
j_gene: TRBJ2-3
v_gene: TRBV28
d_gene: NA
abundance: NA

CDR3aa: CATSAKERDRLGEQFF
CDR3nt: TGTGCCACCAGTGCGAAGGAGCGGGATAGGCTTGGTGAGCAGTTCTTC
j_gene: TRBJ2-1
v_gene: TRBV24-1
d_gene: TRBD2
abundance: NA

CDR3aa: CASSQRDTYTDTQYF
CDR3nt: TGTGCCAGCAGTCAACGGGACACTTACACAGATACGCAGTATTTT
j_gene: TRBJ2-3
v_gene: TRBV14
d_gene: NA
abundance: NA

CDR3aa: CASSRGTVTYEQYF
CDR3nt: TGCGCCAGCAGCCGGGGAACAGTGACCTACGAGCAGTACTTC
j_gene: TRBJ2-7
v_gene: TRBV5-1
d_gene: NA
abundance: NA

CDR3aa: CSVESSSGNTIYF
CDR3nt: TGCAGCGTTGAAAGTAGCTCTGGAAACACCATATATTTT
j_gene: TRBJ1-3
v_gene: TRBV29-1
d_gene: NA
abundance: NA

CDR3aa: CASSLAGDRVISYEQYF
CDR3nt: TGTGCCAGCAGCTTAGCTGGGGACAGGGTAATAAGCTACGAGCAGTACTTC
j_gene: TRBJ2-7
v_gene: TRBV7-2
d_gene: TRBD1
abundance: NA

CDR3aa: CASSLTTALQETQYF
CDR3nt: TGTGCCAGCAGCTTAACGACAGCGCTTCAAGAGACCCAGTACTTC
j_gene: TRBJ2-5
v_gene: TRBV7-3
d_gene: NA
abundance: NA

CDR3aa: CASSLELLAGNTGELFF
CDR3nt: TGTGCCAGCAGCTTAGAACTGTTAGCGGGGAACACCGGGGAGCTGTTTTTT
j_gene: TRBJ2-2
v_gene: TRBV7-8
d_gene: TRBD2
abundance: few

CDR3aa: CASSLSVMWGLAGTTDTQYF
CDR3nt: TGCGCCAGCAGCTTGTCTGTTATGTGGGGACTAGCGGGTACCACAGATACGCAGTATTTT
j_gene: TRBJ2-3
v_gene: TRBV5-1
d_gene: TRBD2
abundance: NA

CDR3aa: CASSLGGTGELFF
CDR3nt: TGTGCCAGCAGCTTAGGGGGGACCGGGGAGCTGTTTTTT
j_gene: TRBJ2-2
v_gene: TRBV7-3
d_gene: NA
abundance: NA

CDR3aa: CASSQLQGGDTEAFF
CDR3nt: TGTGCCAGCAGCCAACTACAGGGGGGGGACACTGAAGCTTTCTTT
j_gene: TRBJ1-1
v_gene: TRBV4-2
d_gene: TRBD1
abundance: NA

CDR3aa: CASSQRNQPQHF
CDR3nt: TGTGCCAGCAGTCAGAGGAATCAGCCCCAGCATTTT
j_gene: TRBJ1-5
v_gene: TRBV27
d_gene: NA
abundance: NA

CDR3aa: CASSQRQGSTYGYTF
CDR3nt: TGTGCCAGCAGTCAGAGACAGGGATCCACCTATGGCTACACCTTC
j_gene: TRBJ1-2
v_gene: TRBV28
d_gene: TRBD1
abundance: NA

CDR3aa: CAWSRGNTGELFF
CDR3nt: TGTGCCTGGAGCAGGGGAAACACCGGGGAGCTGTTTTTT
j_gene: TRBJ2-2
v_gene: TRBV30
d_gene: NA
abundance: few

CDR3aa: CASSWTGVNFRSQPQHF
CDR3nt: TGTGCCAGCAGTTGGACAGGCGTAAACTTTCGGAGCCAGCCCCAGCATTTT
j_gene: TRBJ1-5
v_gene: TRBV28
d_gene: TRBD1
abundance: NA

CDR3aa: CASSLGGSTAEAFF
CDR3nt: TGTGCCAGCAGCTTGGGAGGGAGTACAGCTGAAGCTTTCTTT
j_gene: TRBJ1-1
v_gene: TRBV7-2
d_gene: NA
abundance: NA

CDR3aa: CASQGLDQYTQYF
CDR3nt: TGTGCCAGCCAGGGACTAGACCAGTATACGCAGTATTTT
j_gene: TRBJ2-3
v_gene: TRBV27
d_gene: TRBD2
abundance: NA

CDR3aa: CASSPGPAGSTDTQYF
CDR3nt: TGCGCCAGCAGCCCAGGGCCGGCAGGGAGCACAGATACGCAGTATTTT
j_gene: TRBJ2-3
v_gene: TRBV5-1
d_gene: NA
abundance: NA